Shown below are 22 T cell receptor beta chains from a single sample sequenced in a study of a mutant IDH1 vaccine in newly diagnosed glioma. Here immunoSEQ multiplex PCR was the method, and the copy in TCRdb shows in-frame clones only, minus some. The data contain roughly 52,000 clones, 80% of them singletons. Their target antigens are unknown. Sample time point: week 23, last vaccination. The investigators gave 300 ug of mutant IDH1 20-mer peptide in each vaccine dose, together with topical imiquimod. The sample here was PBMCs, taken from a glioma patient whose treatment included an IDH1 peptide vaccine. These receptors came from a man in his forties with glioma.

The V gene is TRBV2, the J gene TRBJ1-4; a possible D gene is TRBD1 (5 bases). This CDR3 has 14 residues. Trimming stripped 7 bases from V and 7 bases from J, with 16 bases between. Germline CDR1 and CDR2: SNHLY and FYNNEI. CDR3 loop: CASTGSFGSEKLFF. In nucleotides, the CDR3 is TGTGCCAGCACAGGGAGCTTCGGCAGTGAAAAACTGTTTTTT.

This clone was seen just once. The chain joins TRBV5-1 to TRBJ2-2, with 8 nucleotides matching TRBD1. The CDR3 length is 14 residues. The germline gives CDR1 SGHRS, CDR2 YFSETQ. V shed 2 bases and J 8 bases; nucleotides not matched to a gene: 5. CDR3 in DNA: TGCGCCAGCAGCTTACGGACAGGGTCTGGGGAGCTGTTTTTT. Translated: CASSLRTGSGELFF.

The V and J genes are TRBV2 and TRBJ1-6; the match to TRBD1 covers 7 bases. Germline trimming cut 5 bases from V and 5 bases from J; bases unmatched to any gene: 6. The germline V gene has CDR1 SNHLY and CDR2 FYNNEI. The CDR3 contains 15 residues. The CDR3 DNA reads as TGTGCCAGCAGTTATGACAGGGCCAATAATTCACCCCTCCACTTT. Encoded protein: CASSYDRANNSPLHF.

The chain links TRBV5-1 to TRBJ1-3, with 7 bases lining up with TRBD1. V shed 3 bases and J 4 bases; nucleotides not matched to a gene: 7. The germline CDR1 and CDR2 sequences are SGHRS and YFSETQ. The CDR3 covers 15 residues. CDR3: CASSYGQAAGNTIYF. In DNA form, the CDR3 reads TGCGCCAGCAGCTACGGACAGGCGGCAGGAAACACCATATATTTT.

The gene calls are TRBV18 and TRBJ1-1, with 7 bases lining up with TRBD1. The J segment lost 4 bases and the V segment lost 6 bases, leaving 11 bases of the junction unmatched. CDR1 and CDR2 (germline): KGHSH, LQKENI. The CDR3 covers 15 residues. CDR3: CASSPGPGGGTEAFF. Here the CDR3 DNA reads TGTGCCAGCTCCCCCGGGCCAGGGGGGGGCACTGAAGCTTTCTTT.

This clone was detected a few times. The CDR3 nucleotides read TGTGCCAGCAGCCCCCAACAGGTTGGGGAGCTGTTTTTT. Translating it yields CASSPQQVGELFF. This chain connects TRBV7-8 to TRBJ2-2, with D tentatively TRBD1 (5 bases). The CDR3 has 13 amino acids. Per germline, CDR1 SGHVS and CDR2 FQNEAQ. The V end was cut by 5 bases, the J end by 8 bases, with 12 bases between.

The V and J genes are TRBV10-3 and TRBJ1-1; unclear D gene. CDR1 is ENHRY, CDR2 SYGVKD, per germline. The CDR3 extends over 13 amino acids. V was trimmed by 3 bases and J by 1 base, leaving 6 bases between them. CDR3 bases: TGTGCCATCAGTGACCAACAGAACACTGAAGCTTTCTTT. Translating gives CAISDQQNTEAFF.

This clone appeared a few times. This sequence joins TRBV4-2 and TRBJ1-3, with 10 bases identical to TRBD1. The V and J ends lost 2 bases and 2 bases, in that order; junction bases with no gene match: 3. CDR1 is LGHNA, CDR2 YNFKEQ, per germline. The CDR3 runs 16 residues. The DNA of the CDR3 is TGTGCCAGCAGCCAACTGGACAGGGGGACTGGAAACACCATATATTTT. Amino acid sequence: CASSQLDRGTGNTIYF.

V and J are TRBV14 and TRBJ1-6, with no clear D. Trimming shortened V by 4 bases and J by 9 bases, and 4 bases separated the two germline ends. Germline loops: CDR1 SGHDN, CDR2 FVKESK. CDR3 length: 11 amino acids. The CDR3 bases are TGTGCCAGCAGCCCCAGTTCACCCCTCCACTTT. Amino acid sequence: CASSPSSPLHF.

The genes are TRBV9 and TRBJ1-5; no clear D. The V and J ends lost 0 bases and 6 bases respectively, with 10 bases between them. CDR1 is SGDLS and CDR2 is YYNGEE in the germline V gene. The CDR3 is made up of 14 amino acids. CDR3 bases: TGTGCCAGCAGCGTAGATGGAGGGTTTCAGCCCCAGCATTTT. Translation gives CASSVDGGFQPQHF.

The DNA of the CDR3 is TGTGCCAGCAGTCCACAAGCGGGGGTCGGATACGAGCAGTACTTC. It translates to CASSPQAGVGYEQYF. This chain joins TRBV5-4 and TRBJ2-7, with TRBD2 identical over 8 bases. The CDR3 runs 15 residues. Germline assignment: CDR1 SGHNT and CDR2 YYREEE (reference sequence). J lost 4 bases, V lost 5 bases, and 11 bases had no gene match.

This chain links TRBV2 with TRBJ1-1; the match to TRBD1 covers 9 bases. Germline V gene sequence: CDR1 SNHLY, CDR2 FYNNEI. This CDR3 is built from 16 residues. The V and J ends lost 2 bases and 5 bases, in that order; junction bases with no gene match: 9. The CDR3 nucleotides are TGTGCCAGCAGTGAACGCGGGACAGGGAGTTGGACTGAAGCTTTCTTT. Its protein product is CASSERGTGSWTEAFF.

The chain couples TRBV4-2 to TRBJ2-7; possible D gene TRBD1, 6 bases. Germline loops: CDR1 LGHNA, CDR2 YNFKEQ. This CDR3 comprises 14 residues. Trimming shortened V by 2 bases and J by 6 bases, and 14 bases separated the two germline ends. CDR3 bases: TGTGCCAGCAGCCAACCCGGACAGTTCCCCGAGCAGTACTTC. Protein: CASSQPGQFPEQYF.

V and J are TRBV7-9 and TRBJ2-7, with D possibly being TRBD1 (5 bases). V was trimmed by 3 bases and J by 0 bases, leaving 9 bases between them. Germline V CDR1 and CDR2: SEHNR, FQNEAQ (reference sequence). The CDR3 runs to 14 residues. CDR3 coding DNA: TGTGCCAGCAGCTTGCAGGGCGGCTCCTACGAGCAGTACTTC. The encoded protein is CASSLQGGSYEQYF.

This clone was found once. The rearrangement uses TRBV6-5 and TRBJ2-7; 8 nucleotides match TRBD2. V lost 1 base, J lost 4 bases, and 3 bases stayed unmatched. The CDR3 runs to 14 residues. Germline V gives CDR1 MNHEY, CDR2 SVGAGI. CDR3 region: CASSYWRGAYEQYF. The CDR3 DNA reads TGTGCCAGCAGTTACTGGCGGGGGGCTTACGAGCAGTACTTC.

This chain links TRBV6-6 with TRBJ2-1, with TRBD2 identical over 7 bases. Trimming at V came to 6 bases and at J to 6 bases, leaving 14 bases not matched to a gene. Per germline, CDR1 MNHNY and CDR2 SVGAGI (reference sequence). This CDR3 contains 16 residues. This CDR3 is CASSTRERGDLNEQFF. DNA for the CDR3: TGTGCCAGCAGCACTCGGGAACGGGGGGACCTCAATGAGCAGTTCTTC.

This clone was observed once. J is TRBJ2-1 and V is TRBV29-1, with a possible D match to TRBD1 (6 bases). This CDR3 is 16 amino acids long. The V end was cut by 0 bases, the J end by 5 bases, with 17 bases between. CDR1 and CDR2 from the germline V gene are SQVTM and ANQGSEA. CDR3 loop: CSVEDLAGATHNEQFF. The CDR3 DNA reads TGCAGCGTTGAAGATCTGGCAGGGGCCACCCACAATGAGCAGTTCTTC.

This sequence joins TRBV9 and TRBJ1-2; TRBD1 is a possible D gene (5 bases). CDR1 and CDR2 from the germline V gene are SGDLS and YYNGEE. V lost 3 bases and J lost 7, with 19 bases in between. The CDR3 runs to 15 residues. CDR3 nucleotides: TGTGCCAGCAGCGCTGGGACGGGAGGCGCCTTTGGCTACACCTTC. Encoded protein: CASSAGTGGAFGYTF.

The chain links TRBV18 to TRBJ1-6, with D perhaps TRBD1 (6 bases). The CDR3 has 15 amino acids. Germline CDR1 KGHSH, CDR2 LQKENI. V gave up 3 bases and J gave up 8 bases, with 14 bases separating them. CDR3 residues: CASSPQTGSDSPLHF. The CDR3 region has the DNA TGTGCCAGCTCACCCCAAACAGGGTCGGATTCACCCCTCCACTTT.

This chain joins TRBV19 and TRBJ2-5, with D possibly TRBD2 on 6 matching bases. In germline, CDR1 is LNHDA, CDR2 SQIVND (reference sequence). The CDR3 is 12 amino acids. Trimming left V 6 bases short and J 5 bases short, with 10 bases between. The DNA of the CDR3 is TGTGCCAGTAGCGGGGGTAGGGAGACCCAGTACTTC. This encodes CASSGGRETQYF.

This rearrangement joins TRBV6-5 to TRBJ1-5, with D tentatively TRBD1 (6 bases). This CDR3 has 14 amino acids. The germline gives CDR1 MNHEY, CDR2 SVGAGI. V lost 5 bases and J 11 bases, leaving 19 bases between the germline ends. Here the CDR3 reads CASSADSRLGAQHF. The CDR3 coding sequence is TGTGCCAGCAGTGCGGACAGTCGACTTGGGGCCCAGCATTTT.

The chain employs TRBV4-1 and TRBJ1-1; D may be TRBD1 (5 bases). CDR1 and CDR2 from the germline V gene are MGHRA and YSYEKL. CDR3 length: 15 residues. V shed 2 bases and J shed 1 base, with 11 bases lying between them. The DNA of the CDR3 is TGCGCCAGCAGCCAATGGCGTGGACAGAACACTGAAGCTTTCTTT. This codes for CASSQWRGQNTEAFF.